One sample yielded the 22 T cell receptor beta chains listed below, sequenced in a study of T-cell memory formation after mild COVID-19. TCRdb recomputed calls from the 5' RACE reads with MiXCR, one row per CDR3 protein. The data show 190,000 or so distinct CDR3 sequences, with roughly a tenth seen just once and approximately 3% held by the top ten. The sequencing input was PBMCs or a T cell subset sorted from them (not recorded which). Every receptor here comes from a man aged 18 to 30 who had mild COVID-19 (a few samples of this study predate the infection). Cell type and time point are not known.

This clonotype was observed a handful of times. This chain connects TRBV29-1 to TRBJ2-3, with TRBD1 matching 7 bases. J gave up 0 bases and V 6 bases, and 18 bases lay outside the gene matches. From germline, CDR1 is SQVTM and CDR2 ANQGSEA. The CDR3 contains 18 residues. The CDR3 loop is CSVGWGSGQSTSTDTQYF. In DNA, the CDR3 is TGCAGCGTGGGATGGGGTTCGGGACAGTCTACTAGCACAGATACGCAGTATTTT.

The J gene is TRBJ1-2, the V gene TRBV7-9, with D unclear. Trimming took 1 base from V and 0 from J, leaving 9 bases between them. This CDR3 region has 15 residues. Germline CDR1 and CDR2: SEHNR and FQNEAQ (reference sequence). The chain's CDR3 is CASSLGPLTNYGYTF. The CDR3 DNA sequence: TGTGCCAGCAGCTTAGGACCGTTGACTAACTATGGCTACACCTTC.

This clonotype appeared many times. V and J are TRBV27 and TRBJ2-5, with D possibly being TRBD2 (7 bases). The CDR3 spans 16 residues. The germline V gene encodes CDR1 MNHEY and CDR2 SMNVEV (reference sequence). V lost 6 bases, J lost 6 bases, and 23 bases lay in between. The CDR3: CASSTNRGGGGKTQYF. The CDR3, as DNA: TGTGCCAGCAGCACAAACCGAGGCGGGGGCGGCAAGACCCAGTACTTC.

The chain combines TRBV5-6 with TRBJ2-7; D may correspond to TRBD1 or TRBD2 (5 bases each). Deletions cut 0 bases from V and 6 bases from J, with 10 bases between. CDR3 length: 13 residues. Germline loops: CDR1 SGHDT, CDR2 YYEEEE. CDR3 nucleotide sequence: TGTGCCAGCAGCTTGGCCGGGGACCCCGAGCAGTACGTC. Translated: CASSLAGDPEQYV.

The rearrangement uses TRBV7-2 and TRBJ2-5; D may be TRBD2 (6 bases). Germline V gives CDR1 SGHTA, CDR2 FQGNSA. This CDR3 has 12 amino acids. V gave up 8 bases and J gave up 0 bases, with 7 bases separating them. The CDR3 loop is CASGGYQETQYF. Written as DNA, the CDR3 is TGTGCCAGCGGAGGGTACCAAGAGACCCAGTACTTC.

Only a few counts were recorded for this clonotype. The V call is TRBV6-5, the J call TRBJ1-2; a possible D gene is TRBD1 (5 bases). The V end was cut by 8 bases, the J end by 3 bases, with 7 bases between. CDR1 and CDR2 from the germline V gene are MNHEY and SVGAGI. There are 11 residues in the CDR3. The chain's CDR3 is CASGGYYGYTF. The CDR3 DNA follows: TGTGCCAGCGGGGGGTACTATGGCTACACCTTC.

This sequence joins TRBV9 and TRBJ2-3; possibly TRBD1 or TRBD2 for D (7 bases each). Trimming cost V 3 bases and J 3 bases, with 17 bases left between them. The CDR3 is 16 residues long. CDR1 and CDR2 (germline): SGDLS, YYNGEE. CDR3 nucleotide sequence: TGTGCCAGCAGCGAAGAGGGGGCCGGGAGGACAGATACGCAGTATTTT. Translating gives CASSEEGAGRTDTQYF. Drawing the rest from reference TRBV9 and TRBJ2-3, the complete variable domain is DSGVTQTPKHLITATGQRVTLRCSPRSGDLSVYWYQQSLDQGLQFLIQYYNGEERAKGNILERFSAQQFPDLHSELNLSSLELGDSALYFCASSEEGAGRTDTQYFGPGTRLTVL.

This clonotype was picked up a small number of times. This chain joins TRBV10-3 and TRBJ2-5; D tentatively fits TRBD1 or TRBD2 (6 bases each). Germline V gene sequence: CDR1 ENHRY, CDR2 SYGVKD. The CDR3 is 17 residues long. V gave up 0 bases and J gave up 1 base, with 15 bases separating them. The CDR3 loop reads CAISESMGASVQETQYF. The DNA of the CDR3 is TGTGCCATCAGTGAGTCGATGGGGGCTAGCGTCCAAGAGACCCAGTACTTC.

The CDR3 spells CASSHPPPAEAFF. The DNA for the CDR3 is TGTGCCAGCAGCCATCCCCCCCCAGCTGAAGCTTTCTTT. This chain connects TRBV7-9 to TRBJ1-1; D gene ambiguous. Germline CDR1 reads SEHNR; CDR2 reads FQNEAQ (reference sequence). V was trimmed by 5 bases and J by 6 bases, leaving 13 bases between them. The CDR3 covers 13 residues.

CDR3 coding DNA: TGCGCCAGCAGCGCGACGGCTAGTCAAGAGACCCAGTACTTC. The encoded protein is CASSATASQETQYF. This chain uses TRBV5-1 with TRBJ2-5; no reliable D call. The germline V gene has CDR1 SGHRS and CDR2 YFSETQ. The CDR3 spans 14 residues. Trimming stripped 4 bases from V and 2 bases from J, with 12 bases between.

V gene TRBV10-3 combines with J gene TRBJ2-5, with no clear D. Trimming stripped 0 bases from V and 0 bases from J, with 8 bases between. The CDR3 is 15 amino acids. Germline values: CDR1 ENHRY, CDR2 SYGVKD. The CDR3, as DNA: TGTGCCATCAGTGAGTCGGCTCGGAACCAAGAGACCCAGTACTTC. Its protein product is CAISESARNQETQYF.

The V and J genes are TRBV20-1 and TRBJ1-1; no definite D call. There are 12 residues in the CDR3. Germline CDR1 and CDR2: DFQATT and SNEGSKA (reference sequence). V was shortened by 3 bases and J by 4 bases, with 9 bases between the two germline ends. The DNA of the CDR3 is TGCAGTGCTAGGGAGCCGGGCACTGAAGCTTTCTTT. Its protein product is CSAREPGTEAFF.

This chain connects TRBV5-1 to TRBJ1-2, with 7 bases that match TRBD1. The V gene's germline CDR1 is SGHRS and CDR2 YFSETQ. This CDR3 is 16 amino acids long. The junction had 7 bases not matched to a gene; V was cut back by 1 base and J by 1 base. The CDR3 DNA follows: TGCGCCAGCAGCTTGAGTCCGGGACAGAATAACTATGGCTACACCTTC. The encoded protein is CASSLSPGQNNYGYTF.

CDR3 region: CASSPSRGGELFF. CDR3 in DNA: TGTGCCAGCAGCCCCTCGCGGGGAGGGGAGCTGTTTTTT. The chain couples TRBV3-1 to TRBJ2-2, with a tentative D call TRBD2 (6 bases). V was cut by 4 bases and J by 8 bases, with 11 bases left in between. Germline CDR1 is LGHDT and CDR2 is YNNKEL (reference sequence). The CDR3 consists of 13 residues. The full variable domain, completed using reference TRBV3-1 and TRBJ2-2, is DTAVSQTPKYLVTQMGNDKSIKCEQNLGHDTMYWYKQDSKKFLKIMFSYNNKELIINETVPNRFSPKSPDKAHLNLHINSLELGDSAVYFCASSPSRGGELFFGEGSRLTVL.

A few counts support this clonotype. The rearrangement uses TRBV5-1 and TRBJ2-1; 7 bases fit TRBD2. V shed 5 bases, J shed 7 bases, and the junction held 9 bases outside the gene matches. The germline V gene has CDR1 SGHRS and CDR2 YFSETQ. The CDR3 length is 14 residues. The CDR3 sequence is CASRGGLEPNEQFF. CDR3 DNA sequence: TGCGCCAGCAGGGGGGGGTTGGAGCCGAATGAGCAGTTCTTC.

This clonotype was detected many times. V gene TRBV5-1 combines with J gene TRBJ1-1; D ambiguous. Trimming pared 0 bases from V and 0 bases from J, leaving 9 bases between. The germline V gene encodes CDR1 SGHRS and CDR2 YFSETQ. The CDR3 loop spans 15 amino acids. The CDR3 bases are TGCGCCAGCAGCTTGGGACTAGTGCTGAACACTGAAGCTTTCTTT. Protein product: CASSLGLVLNTEAFF.

There are a few counts of this clonotype. V is TRBV5-1 and J is TRBJ2-1; 7 positions match TRBD2. The V gene's germline CDR1 is SGHRS and CDR2 YFSETQ. The CDR3 is 16 amino acids. The junction had 5 bases not matched to a gene; V was cut back by 0 bases and J by 2 bases. The CDR3 loop reads CASSLDSGGPYNEQFF. The CDR3 nucleotides read TGCGCCAGCAGCTTGGATTCGGGGGGACCCTACAATGAGCAGTTCTTC.

The sample holds a few counts of this clonotype. The V gene is TRBV6-2 or TRBV6-3, the J gene TRBJ1-6; TRBD1 agrees at 7 bases. J lost 9 bases, V lost 6 bases, and 11 bases had no gene match. This CDR3 contains 15 residues. Germline CDR1 MNHEY, CDR2 SVGEGT. The CDR3 spells CASRSTGAFGSPLHF. The CDR3, as DNA: TGTGCCAGCAGATCAACAGGGGCGTTCGGTTCACCCCTCCACTTT.

This rearrangement joins TRBV5-1 to TRBJ2-3, with 13 bases identical to TRBD2. The CDR3 runs 16 residues. J lost 3 bases, V lost 4 bases, and 5 bases had no gene match. Germline-derived CDR1 and CDR2 are SGHRS and YFSETQ. CDR3 loop: CASSARLAGGTDTQYF. The CDR3 coding sequence is TGCGCCAGCAGCGCAAGACTAGCGGGGGGTACAGATACGCAGTATTTT.

The chain couples TRBV5-6 to TRBJ1-4; D remains ambiguous. V dropped 1 base and J dropped 4 bases, with 5 bases sitting between them. The CDR3 is made up of 13 amino acids. Germline CDR1 and CDR2: SGHDT and YYEEEE. This chain's CDR3 is CASSLPLNEKLFF. DNA of the CDR3: TGTGCCAGCAGCTTGCCTCTTAATGAAAAACTGTTTTTT. The whole variable domain, remainder taken from reference TRBV5-6 and TRBJ1-4, is DAGVTQSPTHLIKTRGQQVTLRCSPKSGHDTVSWYQQALGQGPQFIFQYYEEEERQRGNFPDRFSGHQFPNYSSELNVNALLLGDSALYLCASSLPLNEKLFFGSGTQLSVL.

V and J are TRBV28 and TRBJ1-5; maybe TRBD1 (6 bases). Germline lookup yields CDR1 MDHEN and CDR2 SYDVKM. Trimming took 3 bases from V and 2 from J, leaving 11 bases between them. There are 15 residues in the CDR3. The CDR3 DNA sequence: TGTGCCAGCAGTTTCAGGGGAAAACGCAATCAGCCCCAGCATTTT. This sequence encodes CASSFRGKRNQPQHF.

This clonotype has a handful of counts. The chain joins TRBV5-1 to TRBJ2-2; 9 nucleotides line up with TRBD1. The CDR3 is 15 residues long. V was clipped by 0 bases and J by 4 bases; unmatched bases: 1. Germline loops: CDR1 SGHRS, CDR2 YFSETQ. CDR3 DNA sequence: TGCGCCAGCAGCTTGGGGACAGGGGTCACCGGGGAGCTGTTTTTT. As protein: CASSLGTGVTGELFF.